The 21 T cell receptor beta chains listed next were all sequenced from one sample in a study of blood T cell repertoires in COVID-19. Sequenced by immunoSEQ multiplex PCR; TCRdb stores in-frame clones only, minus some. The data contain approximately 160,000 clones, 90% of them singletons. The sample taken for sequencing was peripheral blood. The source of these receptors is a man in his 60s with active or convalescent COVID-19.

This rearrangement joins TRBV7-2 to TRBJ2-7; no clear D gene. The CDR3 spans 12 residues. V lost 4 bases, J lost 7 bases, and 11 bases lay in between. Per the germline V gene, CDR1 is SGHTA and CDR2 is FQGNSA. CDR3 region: CASSSRSWEQYF. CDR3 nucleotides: TGTGCCAGCAGCTCCCGGAGCTGGGAGCAGTACTTC.

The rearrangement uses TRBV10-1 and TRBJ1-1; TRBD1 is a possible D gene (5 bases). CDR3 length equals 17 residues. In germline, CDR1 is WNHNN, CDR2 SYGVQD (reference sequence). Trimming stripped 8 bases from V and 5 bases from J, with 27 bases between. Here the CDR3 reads CASARDNSGASGTEAFF. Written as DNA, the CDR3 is TGCGCCAGCGCCCGAGACAACTCTGGGGCCTCCGGAACTGAAGCTTTCTTT.

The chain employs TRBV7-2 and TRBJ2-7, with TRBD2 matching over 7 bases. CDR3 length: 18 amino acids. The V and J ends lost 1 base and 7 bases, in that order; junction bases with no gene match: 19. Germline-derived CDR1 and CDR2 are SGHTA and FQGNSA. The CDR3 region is CASSLVSVVGGRALEQYF. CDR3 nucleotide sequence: TGTGCCAGCAGCTTAGTATCGGTAGTTGGGGGGAGGGCCCTTGAGCAGTACTTC.

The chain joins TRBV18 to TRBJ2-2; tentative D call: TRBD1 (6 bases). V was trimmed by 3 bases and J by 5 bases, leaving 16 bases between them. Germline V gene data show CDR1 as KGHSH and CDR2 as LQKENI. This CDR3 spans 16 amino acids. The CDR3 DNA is TGTGCCAGCTCACCCCAGACAGGAGGAGGTACCGGGGAGCTGTTTTTT. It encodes CASSPQTGGGTGELFF.

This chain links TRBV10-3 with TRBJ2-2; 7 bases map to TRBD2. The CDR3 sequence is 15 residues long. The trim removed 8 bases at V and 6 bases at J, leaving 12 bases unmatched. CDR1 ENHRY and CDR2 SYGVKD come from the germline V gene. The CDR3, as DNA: TGTGCCATCCACACGGGGAGGGCTGGCGCCGGGGAGCTGTTTTTT. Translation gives CAIHTGRAGAGELFF.

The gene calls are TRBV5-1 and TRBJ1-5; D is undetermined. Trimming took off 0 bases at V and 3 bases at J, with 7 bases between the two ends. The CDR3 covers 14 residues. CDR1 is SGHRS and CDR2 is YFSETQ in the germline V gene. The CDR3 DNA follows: TGCGCCAGCAGCTTGGGACAATACAATCAGCCCCAGCATTTT. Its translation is CASSLGQYNQPQHF. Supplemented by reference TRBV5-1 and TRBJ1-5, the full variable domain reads KAGVTQTPRYLIKTRGQQVTLSCSPISGHRSVSWYQQTPGQGLQFLFEYFSETQRNKGNFPGRFSGRQFSNSRSEMNVSTLELGDSALYLCASSLGQYNQPQHFGDGTRLSIL.

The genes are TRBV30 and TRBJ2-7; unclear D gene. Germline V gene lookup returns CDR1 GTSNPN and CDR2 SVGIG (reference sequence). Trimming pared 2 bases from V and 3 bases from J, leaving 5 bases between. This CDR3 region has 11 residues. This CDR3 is CAWSTGYEQYF. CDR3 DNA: TGTGCCTGGAGTACGGGCTACGAGCAGTACTTC.

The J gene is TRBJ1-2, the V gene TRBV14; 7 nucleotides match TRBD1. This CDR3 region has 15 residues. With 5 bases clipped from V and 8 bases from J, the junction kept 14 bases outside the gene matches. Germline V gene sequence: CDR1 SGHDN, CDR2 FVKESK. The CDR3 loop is CASSGVGTALRGYTF. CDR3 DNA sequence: TGTGCCAGCAGCGGGGTCGGGACAGCTCTTAGGGGCTACACCTTC.

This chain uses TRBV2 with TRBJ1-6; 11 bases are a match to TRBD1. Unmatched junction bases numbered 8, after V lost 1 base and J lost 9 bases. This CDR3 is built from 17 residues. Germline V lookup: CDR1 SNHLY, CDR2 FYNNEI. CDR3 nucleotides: TGTGCCAGCAGTGAAGAGGGGACAGGGGGTTCGAGTTCACCCCTCCACTTT. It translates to CASSEEGTGGSSSPLHF. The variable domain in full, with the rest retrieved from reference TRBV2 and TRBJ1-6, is EPEVTQTPSHQVTQMGQEVILRCVPISNHLYFYWYRQILGQKVEFLVSFYNNEISEKSEIFDDQFSVERPDGSNFTLKIRSTKLEDSAMYFCASSEEGTGGSSSPLHFGNGTRLTVT.

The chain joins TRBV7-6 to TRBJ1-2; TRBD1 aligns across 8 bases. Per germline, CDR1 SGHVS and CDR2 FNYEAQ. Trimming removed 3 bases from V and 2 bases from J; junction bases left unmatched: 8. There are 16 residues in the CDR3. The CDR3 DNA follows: TGTGCCAGCAGCTTGACTACCGGGACAGGCAACTATGGCTACACCTTC. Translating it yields CASSLTTGTGNYGYTF.

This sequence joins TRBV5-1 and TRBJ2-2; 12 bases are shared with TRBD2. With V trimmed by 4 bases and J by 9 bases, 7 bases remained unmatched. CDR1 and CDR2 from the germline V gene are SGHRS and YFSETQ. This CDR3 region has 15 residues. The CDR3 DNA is TGCGCCAGCAGCCTGGGACTAGCGGGTGGCAGGGAGCTGTTTTTT. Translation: CASSLGLAGGRELFF.

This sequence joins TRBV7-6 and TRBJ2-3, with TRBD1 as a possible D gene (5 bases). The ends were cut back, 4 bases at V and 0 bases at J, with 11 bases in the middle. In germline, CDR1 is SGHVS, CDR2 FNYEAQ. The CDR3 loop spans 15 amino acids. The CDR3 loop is CASSYSGMSTDTQYF. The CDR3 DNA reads TGTGCCAGCAGCTATTCAGGGATGAGCACAGATACGCAGTATTTT. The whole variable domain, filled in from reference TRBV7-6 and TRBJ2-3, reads GAGVSQSPRYKVTKRGQDVALRCDPISGHVSLYWYRQALGQGPEFLTYFNYEAQQDKSGLPNDRFSAERPEGSISTLTIQRTEQRDSAMYRCASSYSGMSTDTQYFGPGTRLTVL.

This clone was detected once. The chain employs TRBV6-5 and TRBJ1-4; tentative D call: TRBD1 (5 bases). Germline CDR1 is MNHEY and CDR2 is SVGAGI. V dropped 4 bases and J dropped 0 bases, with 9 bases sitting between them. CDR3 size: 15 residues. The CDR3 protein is CASSFTTATNEKLFF. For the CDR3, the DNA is TGTGCCAGCAGTTTCACGACAGCAACTAATGAAAAACTGTTTTTT.

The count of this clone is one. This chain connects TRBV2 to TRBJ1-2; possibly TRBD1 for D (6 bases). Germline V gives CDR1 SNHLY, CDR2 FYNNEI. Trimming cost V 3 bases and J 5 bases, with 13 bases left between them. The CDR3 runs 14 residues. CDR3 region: CASSEGGGWYGYTF. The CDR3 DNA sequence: TGTGCCAGCAGTGAGGGAGGGGGGTGGTATGGCTACACCTTC.

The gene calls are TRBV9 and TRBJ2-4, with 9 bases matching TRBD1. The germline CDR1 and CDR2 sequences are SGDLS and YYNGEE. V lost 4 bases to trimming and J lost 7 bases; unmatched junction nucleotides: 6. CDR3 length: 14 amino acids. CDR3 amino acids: CASSRTGVANIQYF. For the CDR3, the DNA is TGTGCCAGCAGCCGGACAGGGGTGGCGAACATTCAGTACTTC.

DNA for the CDR3: TGCAGTGCTAGTGGTTACAGGGTCGCTCAGCCCCAGCATTTT. This translates into CSASGYRVAQPQHF. This sequence joins TRBV20-1 and TRBJ1-5; possibly TRBD1 for D (6 bases). Trimming removed 3 bases at V and 6 bases at J, with 15 bases between. Germline-derived CDR1 and CDR2 are DFQATT and SNEGSKA (reference sequence). This CDR3 has 14 amino acids.

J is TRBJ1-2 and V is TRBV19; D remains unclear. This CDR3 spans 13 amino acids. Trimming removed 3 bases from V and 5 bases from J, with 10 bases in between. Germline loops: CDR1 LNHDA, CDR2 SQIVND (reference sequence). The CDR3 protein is CASSIRLIYGYTF. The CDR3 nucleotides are TGTGCCAGTAGTATTAGACTCATATATGGCTACACCTTC.

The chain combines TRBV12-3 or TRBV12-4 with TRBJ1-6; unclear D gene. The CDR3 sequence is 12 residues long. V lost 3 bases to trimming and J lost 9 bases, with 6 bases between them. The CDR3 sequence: CASSFPLSPLHF. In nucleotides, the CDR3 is TGTGCCAGCAGTTTTCCCCTTTCACCCCTCCACTTT.

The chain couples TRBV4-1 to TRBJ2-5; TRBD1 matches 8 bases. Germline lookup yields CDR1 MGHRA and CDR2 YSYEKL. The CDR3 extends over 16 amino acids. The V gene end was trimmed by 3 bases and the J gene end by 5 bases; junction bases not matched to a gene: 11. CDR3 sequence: CASSHSIQGVGETQYF. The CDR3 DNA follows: TGCGCCAGCAGCCATAGTATACAGGGGGTAGGGGAGACCCAGTACTTC.

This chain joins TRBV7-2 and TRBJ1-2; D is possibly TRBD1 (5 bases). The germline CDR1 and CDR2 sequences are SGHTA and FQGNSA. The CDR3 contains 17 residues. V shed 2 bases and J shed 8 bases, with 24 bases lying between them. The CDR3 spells CASSLLFRVYLYHGYTF. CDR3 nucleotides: TGTGCCAGCAGCTTATTATTCAGGGTATATCTCTATCACGGCTACACCTTC.

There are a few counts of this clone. CDR3 loop: CSASIIRGMNTEAFF. CDR3 nucleotides: TGCAGTGCTAGTATAATCAGGGGGATGAACACTGAAGCTTTCTTT. The chain recombines TRBV20-1 with TRBJ1-1; 7 bases agree with TRBD1. Germline V gene sequence: CDR1 DFQATT, CDR2 SNEGSKA (reference sequence). There are 15 residues in the CDR3. V was pared by 3 bases and J by 0 bases, with 7 bases of the junction left unmatched.